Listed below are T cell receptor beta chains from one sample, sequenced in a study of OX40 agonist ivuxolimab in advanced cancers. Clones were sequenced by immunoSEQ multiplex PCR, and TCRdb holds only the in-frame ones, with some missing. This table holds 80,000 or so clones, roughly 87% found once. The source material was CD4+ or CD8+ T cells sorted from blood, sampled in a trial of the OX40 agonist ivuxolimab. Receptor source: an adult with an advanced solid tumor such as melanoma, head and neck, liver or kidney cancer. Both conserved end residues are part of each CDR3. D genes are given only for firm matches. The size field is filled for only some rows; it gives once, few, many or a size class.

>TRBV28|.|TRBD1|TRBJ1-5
CASSSKWGRGNQPQHF
TGTGCCAGCAGTTCCAAGTGGGGCAGGGGGAATCAGCCCCAGCATTTT
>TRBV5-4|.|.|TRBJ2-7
CASSFDELSYEQYF
TGTGCCAGCAGCTTCGATGAACTCTCCTACGAGCAGTACTTC
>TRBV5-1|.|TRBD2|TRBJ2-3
CASSFGGVTDTQYF
TGCGCCAGCAGCTTCGGGGGGGTGACAGATACGCAGTATTTT
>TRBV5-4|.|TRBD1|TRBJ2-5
CASSQRRGLSETQYF
TGCGCCAGCAGCCAACGCAGGGGGCTATCAGAGACCCAGTACTTC
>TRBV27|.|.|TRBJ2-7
CASSLAWDTPYEQYF
TGTGCCAGCAGTTTGGCGTGGGATACCCCCTACGAGCAGTACTTC
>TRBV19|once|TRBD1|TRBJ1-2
CASRHRGLYGYTF
TGTGCCAGTAGACACAGGGGGCTCTATGGCTACACCTTC
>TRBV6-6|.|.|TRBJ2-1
CASSSDGGGKQFF
TGTGCCAGCAGTTCCGACGGAGGGGGTAAGCAGTTCTTC
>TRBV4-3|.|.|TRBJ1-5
CASSQAFGQPQHF
TGCGCCAGCAGCCAAGCCTTTGGTCAGCCCCAGCATTTT
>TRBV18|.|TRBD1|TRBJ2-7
CASSLQGIQYEQYF
TGTGCCAGCTCACTACAGGGGATCCAATACGAGCAGTACTTC
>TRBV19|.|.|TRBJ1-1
CASSIDYSTTEAFF
TGTGCCAGTAGTATAGATTATTCGACAACTGAAGCTTTCTTT
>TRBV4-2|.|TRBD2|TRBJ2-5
CASSQEDLAGGWQTQYF
TGTGCCAGCAGCCAAGAAGATCTAGCGGGGGGGTGGCAGACCCAGTACTTC
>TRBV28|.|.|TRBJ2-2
CASRVGTGELFF
TGTGCCAGCCGAGTAGGGACCGGGGAGCTGTTTTTT
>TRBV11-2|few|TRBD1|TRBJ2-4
CASSLDPGQGTDIQYF
TGTGCCAGCAGCTTAGATCCGGGACAGGGGACGGACATTCAGTACTTC
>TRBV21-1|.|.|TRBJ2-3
CASSKAFYWGQQYF
TGTGCCAGCAGCAAAGCCTTTTATTGGGGCCAGCAGTATTTT
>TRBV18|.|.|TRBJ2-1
CASSPGTAYNEQFF
TGTGCCAGCTCACCAGGCACAGCATACAATGAGCAGTTCTTC
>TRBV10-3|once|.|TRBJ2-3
CAITRGSTDTQYF
TGTGCCATCACTAGAGGCTCCACAGATACGCAGTATTTT
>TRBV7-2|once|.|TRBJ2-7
CASSYRTYYEQYF
TGTGCCAGCAGCTACCGGACTTACTACGAGCAGTACTTC
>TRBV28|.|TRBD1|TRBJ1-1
CASSTGQVFNTEAFF
TGTGCCAGCAGTACGGGACAGGTCTTTAACACTGAAGCTTTCTTT
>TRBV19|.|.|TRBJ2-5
CASSIQSGETQYF
TGTGCCAGTAGTATTCAATCGGGGGAGACCCAGTACTTC
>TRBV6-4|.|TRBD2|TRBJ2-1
CASSDSPLSGGSSNEQFF
TGTGCCAGCAGTGACTCTCCCCTTAGCGGGGGTTCAAGTAATGAGCAGTTCTTC
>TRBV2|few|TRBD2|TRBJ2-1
CASSPLAGGGNEQFF
TGTGCCAGCAGCCCTTTAGCGGGAGGTGGCAATGAGCAGTTCTTC
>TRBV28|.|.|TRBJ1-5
CASSFITGVGQPQHF
TGTGCCAGCAGTTTTATAACGGGGGTCGGGCAGCCCCAGCATTTT
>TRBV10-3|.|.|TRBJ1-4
CAIMAPGDEKLFF
TGTGCCATCATGGCCCCTGGGGATGAAAAACTGTTTTTT
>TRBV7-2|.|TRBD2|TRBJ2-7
CASSLALGASGVSDEQYF
TGTGCCAGCAGCTTAGCGCTGGGGGCTAGCGGGGTGTCTGACGAGCAGTACTTC
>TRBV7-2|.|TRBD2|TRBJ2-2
CASTSFSGAGTGELFF
TGTGCCAGCACCTCCTTCAGCGGGGCAGGAACCGGGGAGCTGTTTTTT
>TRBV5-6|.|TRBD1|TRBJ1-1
CASRMIDRGPTEAFF
TGTGCCAGCCGAATGATCGACAGGGGCCCCACTGAAGCTTTCTTT
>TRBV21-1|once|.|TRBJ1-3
CASSRARGDLFLSGNTIYF
TGTGCCAGCAGCAGGGCACGGGGCGACCTCTTTCTCTCTGGAAACACCATATATTTT
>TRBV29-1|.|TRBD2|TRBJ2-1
CSVRLLAQRERGAWEQFF
TGCAGCGTGAGACTTTTGGCCCAGAGGGAGCGGGGGGCATGGGAGCAGTTCTTC
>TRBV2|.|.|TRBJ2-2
CASSVVRPNTGELFF
TGTGCCAGCAGTGTTGTCAGGCCGAACACCGGGGAGCTGTTTTTT
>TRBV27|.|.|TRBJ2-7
CASSPRPAGEQYF
TGTGCCAGCAGTCCCCGACCGGCCGGGGAGCAGTACTTC
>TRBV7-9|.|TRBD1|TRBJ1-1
CASSARTGQAFF
TGTGCCAGCAGCGCCAGGACAGGGCAAGCTTTCTTT